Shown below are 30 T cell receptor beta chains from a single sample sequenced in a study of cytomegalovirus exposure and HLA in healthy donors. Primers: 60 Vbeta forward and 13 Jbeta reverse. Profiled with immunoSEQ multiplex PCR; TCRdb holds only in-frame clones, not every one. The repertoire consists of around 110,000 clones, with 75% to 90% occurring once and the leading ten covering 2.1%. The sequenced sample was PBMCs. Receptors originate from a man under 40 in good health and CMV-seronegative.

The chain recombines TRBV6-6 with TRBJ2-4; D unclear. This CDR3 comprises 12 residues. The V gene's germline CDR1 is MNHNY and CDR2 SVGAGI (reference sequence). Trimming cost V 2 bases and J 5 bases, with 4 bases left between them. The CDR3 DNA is TGTGCCAGCAGTTACCCAGAAAACATTCAGTACTTC. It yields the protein CASSYPENIQYF.

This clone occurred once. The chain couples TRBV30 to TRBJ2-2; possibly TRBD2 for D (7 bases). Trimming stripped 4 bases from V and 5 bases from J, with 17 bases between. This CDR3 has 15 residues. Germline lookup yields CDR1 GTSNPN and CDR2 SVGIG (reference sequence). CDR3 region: CAWNPVGGGTGELFF. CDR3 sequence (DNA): TGTGCCTGGAACCCGGTAGGGGGGGGGACCGGGGAGCTGTTTTTT.

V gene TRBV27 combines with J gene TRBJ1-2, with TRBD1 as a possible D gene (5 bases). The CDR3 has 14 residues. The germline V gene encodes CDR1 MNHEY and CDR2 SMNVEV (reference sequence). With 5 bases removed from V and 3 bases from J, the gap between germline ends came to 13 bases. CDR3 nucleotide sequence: TGTGCCAGCAGTAAAGACCGCAGGGACTATGGCTACACCTTC. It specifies CASSKDRRDYGYTF.

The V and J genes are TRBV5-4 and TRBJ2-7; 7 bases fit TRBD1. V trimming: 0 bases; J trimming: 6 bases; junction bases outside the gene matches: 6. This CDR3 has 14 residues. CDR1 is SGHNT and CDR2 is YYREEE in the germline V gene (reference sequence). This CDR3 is CASSLGQGRGEQYF. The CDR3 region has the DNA TGTGCCAGCAGCTTGGGACAGGGACGGGGCGAGCAGTACTTC.

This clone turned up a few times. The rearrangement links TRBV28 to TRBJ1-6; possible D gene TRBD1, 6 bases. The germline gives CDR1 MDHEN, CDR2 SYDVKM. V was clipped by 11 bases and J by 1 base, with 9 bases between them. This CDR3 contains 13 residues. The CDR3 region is CAAQGSYNSPLHF. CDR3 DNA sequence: TGTGCCGCTCAGGGGTCCTATAATTCACCCCTCCACTTT. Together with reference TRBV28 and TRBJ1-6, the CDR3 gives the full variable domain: DVKVTQSSRYLVKRTGEKVFLECVQDMDHENMFWYRQDPGLGLRLIYFSYDVKMKEKGDIPEGYSVSREKKERFSLILESASTNQTSMYLCAAQGSYNSPLHFGNGTRLTVT.

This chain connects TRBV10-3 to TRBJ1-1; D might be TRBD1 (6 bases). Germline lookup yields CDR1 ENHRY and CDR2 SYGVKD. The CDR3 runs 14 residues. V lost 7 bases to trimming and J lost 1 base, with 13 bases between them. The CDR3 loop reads CAITRGATNTEAFF. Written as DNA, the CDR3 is TGTGCCATCACACGGGGGGCGACGAACACTGAAGCTTTCTTT.

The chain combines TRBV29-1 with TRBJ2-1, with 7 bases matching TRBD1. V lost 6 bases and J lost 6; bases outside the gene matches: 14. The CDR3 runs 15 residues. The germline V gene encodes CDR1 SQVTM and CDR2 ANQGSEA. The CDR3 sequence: CSVGPGTALANEQFF. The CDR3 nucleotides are TGCAGCGTCGGCCCTGGGACAGCTTTGGCCAATGAGCAGTTCTTC.

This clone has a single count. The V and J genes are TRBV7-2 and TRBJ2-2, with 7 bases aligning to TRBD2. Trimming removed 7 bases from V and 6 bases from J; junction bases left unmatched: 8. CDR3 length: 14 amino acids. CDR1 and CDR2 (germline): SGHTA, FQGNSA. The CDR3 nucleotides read TGTGCCAGCACACGGCGCGGGGGTCCCGGGGAGCTGTTTTTT. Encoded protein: CASTRRGGPGELFF.

Written as DNA, the CDR3 is TGTGCCAGCACCCCGAGGGAAGAGACCCAGTACTTC. Translation: CASTPREETQYF. This sequence joins TRBV2 and TRBJ2-5, with TRBD2 as a possible D gene (5 bases). Per the germline V gene, CDR1 is SNHLY and CDR2 is FYNNEI. This CDR3 region has 12 residues. Trimming left V 7 bases short and J 3 bases short, with 9 bases between.

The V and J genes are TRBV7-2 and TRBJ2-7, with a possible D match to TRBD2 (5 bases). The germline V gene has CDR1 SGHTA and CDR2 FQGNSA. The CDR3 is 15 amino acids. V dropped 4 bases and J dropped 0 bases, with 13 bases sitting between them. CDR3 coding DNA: TGTGCCAGCAGCTCGAGGACGGGGAGCTCCTACGAGCAGTACTTC. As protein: CASSSRTGSSYEQYF.

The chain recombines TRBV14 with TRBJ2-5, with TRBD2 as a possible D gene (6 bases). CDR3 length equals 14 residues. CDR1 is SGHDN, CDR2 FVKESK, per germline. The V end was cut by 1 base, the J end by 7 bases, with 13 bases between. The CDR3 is CASSQAIAALTQYF. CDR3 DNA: TGTGCCAGCAGCCAAGCCATAGCGGCGTTGACCCAGTACTTC.

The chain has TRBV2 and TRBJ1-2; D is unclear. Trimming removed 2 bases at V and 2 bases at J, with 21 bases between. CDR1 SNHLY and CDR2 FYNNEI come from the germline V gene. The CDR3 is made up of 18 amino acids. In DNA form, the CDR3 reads TGTGCCAGCAGTGAACGGCCGAGTCGGGGAATCCTCAACTATGGCTACACCTTC. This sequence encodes CASSERPSRGILNYGYTF.

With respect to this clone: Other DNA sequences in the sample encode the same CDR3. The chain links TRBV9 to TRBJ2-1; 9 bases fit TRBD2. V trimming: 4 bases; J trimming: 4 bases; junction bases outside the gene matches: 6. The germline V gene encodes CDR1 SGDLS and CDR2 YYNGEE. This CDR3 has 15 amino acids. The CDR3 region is CASSPGGGAYNEQFF. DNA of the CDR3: TGTGCCAGCAGCCCGGGCGGGGGGGCGTACAATGAGCAGTTCTTC. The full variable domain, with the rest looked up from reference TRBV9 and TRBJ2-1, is DSGVTQTPKHLITATGQRVTLRCSPRSGDLSVYWYQQSLDQGLQFLIQYYNGEERAKGNILERFSAQQFPDLHSELNLSSLELGDSALYFCASSPGGGAYNEQFFGPGTRLTVL.

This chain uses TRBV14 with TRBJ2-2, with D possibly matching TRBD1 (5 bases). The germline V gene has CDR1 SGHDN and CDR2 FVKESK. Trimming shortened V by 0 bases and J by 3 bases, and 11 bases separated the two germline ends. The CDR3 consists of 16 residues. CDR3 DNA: TGTGCCAGCAGCCAAGAAGCGCGACAGTACACCGGGGAGCTGTTTTTT. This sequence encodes CASSQEARQYTGELFF.

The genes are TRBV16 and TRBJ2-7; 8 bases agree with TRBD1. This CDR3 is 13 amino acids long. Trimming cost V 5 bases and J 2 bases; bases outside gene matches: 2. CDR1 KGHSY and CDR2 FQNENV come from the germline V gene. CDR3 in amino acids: CASSYRGTYEQYF. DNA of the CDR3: TGTGCCAGCAGCTACAGGGGGACCTACGAGCAGTACTTC. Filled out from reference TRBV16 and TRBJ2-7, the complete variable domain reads GEEVAQTPKHLVRGEGQKAKLYCAPIKGHSYVFWYQQVLKNEFKFLISFQNENVFDETGMPKERFSAKCLPNSPCSLEIQATKLEDSAVYFCASSYRGTYEQYFGPGTRLTVT.

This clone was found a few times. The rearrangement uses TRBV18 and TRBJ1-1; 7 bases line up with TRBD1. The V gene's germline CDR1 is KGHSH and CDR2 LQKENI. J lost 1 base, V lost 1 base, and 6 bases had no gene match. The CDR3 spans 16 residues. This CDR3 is CASSPLKGAENTEAFF. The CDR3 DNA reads TGTGCCAGCTCACCACTGAAGGGGGCCGAGAACACTGAAGCTTTCTTT.

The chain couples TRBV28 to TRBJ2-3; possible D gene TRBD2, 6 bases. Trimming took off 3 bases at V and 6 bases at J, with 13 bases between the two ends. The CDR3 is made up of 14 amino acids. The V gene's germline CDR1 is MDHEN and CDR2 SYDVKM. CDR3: CASSFGLGRDTQYF. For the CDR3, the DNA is TGTGCCAGCAGTTTCGGCCTAGGGAGGGATACGCAGTATTTT.

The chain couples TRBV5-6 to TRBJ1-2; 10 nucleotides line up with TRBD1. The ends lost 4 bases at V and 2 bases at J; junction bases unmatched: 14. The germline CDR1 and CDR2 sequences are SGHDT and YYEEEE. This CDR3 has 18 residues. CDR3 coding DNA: TGTGCCAGCAGCCACCCACCTTCCTCGACAGGGGGCAACTATGGCTACACCTTC. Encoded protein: CASSHPPSSTGGNYGYTF.

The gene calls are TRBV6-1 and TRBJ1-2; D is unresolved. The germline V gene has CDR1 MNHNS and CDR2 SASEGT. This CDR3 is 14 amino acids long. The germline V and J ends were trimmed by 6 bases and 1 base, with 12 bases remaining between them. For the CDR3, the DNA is TGTGCCAGCAGCGCTTCTCTGCGTAACTATGGCTACACCTTC. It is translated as CASSASLRNYGYTF.

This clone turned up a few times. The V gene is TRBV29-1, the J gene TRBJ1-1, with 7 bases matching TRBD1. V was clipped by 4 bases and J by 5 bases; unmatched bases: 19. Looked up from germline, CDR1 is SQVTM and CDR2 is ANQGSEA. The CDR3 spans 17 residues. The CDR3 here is CSVAGVEQKGQLTEAFF. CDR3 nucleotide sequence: TGCAGCGTTGCTGGGGTTGAGCAAAAGGGACAGTTGACTGAAGCTTTCTTT.

CDR3 sequence: CASSLSLGVRGGAGGEQYF. The CDR3 nucleotides read TGTGCCAGCAGTTTAAGTTTGGGAGTTCGCGGGGGGGCCGGCGGTGAGCAGTACTTC. The V and J genes are TRBV28 and TRBJ2-7; 9 nucleotides match TRBD2. The CDR3 is 19 residues long. Trimming cost V 2 bases and J 7 bases; bases outside gene matches: 21. Per germline, CDR1 MDHEN and CDR2 SYDVKM.

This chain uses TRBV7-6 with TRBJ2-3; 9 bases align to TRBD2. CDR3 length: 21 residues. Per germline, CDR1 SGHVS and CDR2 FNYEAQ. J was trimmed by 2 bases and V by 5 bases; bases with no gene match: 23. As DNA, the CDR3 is TGTGCCAGCAGCCCACTCGGGGCGGGAGCGGGGGGACATCTAGACACAGATACGCAGTATTTT. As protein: CASSPLGAGAGGHLDTDTQYF. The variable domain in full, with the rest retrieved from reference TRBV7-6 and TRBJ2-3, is GAGVSQSPRYKVTKRGQDVALRCDPISGHVSLYWYRQALGQGPEFLTYFNYEAQQDKSGLPNDRFSAERPEGSISTLTIQRTEQRDSAMYRCASSPLGAGAGGHLDTDTQYFGPGTRLTVL.

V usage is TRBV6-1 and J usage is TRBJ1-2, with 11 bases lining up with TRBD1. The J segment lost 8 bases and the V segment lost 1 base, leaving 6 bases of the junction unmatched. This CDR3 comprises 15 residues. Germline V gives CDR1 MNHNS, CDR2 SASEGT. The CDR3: CASSEVGTGGYGYTF. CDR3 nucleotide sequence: TGTGCCAGCAGTGAAGTTGGGACAGGGGGTTACGGCTACACCTTC.

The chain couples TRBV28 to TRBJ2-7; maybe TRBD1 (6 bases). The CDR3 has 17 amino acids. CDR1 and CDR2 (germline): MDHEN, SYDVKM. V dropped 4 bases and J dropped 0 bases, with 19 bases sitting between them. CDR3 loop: CASSSGAGDIISYEQYF. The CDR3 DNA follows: TGTGCCAGCAGTTCCGGGGCAGGGGATATTATCTCCTACGAGCAGTACTTC.

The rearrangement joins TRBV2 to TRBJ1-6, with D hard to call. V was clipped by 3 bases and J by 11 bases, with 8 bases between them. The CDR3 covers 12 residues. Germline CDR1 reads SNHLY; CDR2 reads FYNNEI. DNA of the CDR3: TGTGCCAGCAGTGATTCTGCGACACCCCTCCACTTT. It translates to CASSDSATPLHF.

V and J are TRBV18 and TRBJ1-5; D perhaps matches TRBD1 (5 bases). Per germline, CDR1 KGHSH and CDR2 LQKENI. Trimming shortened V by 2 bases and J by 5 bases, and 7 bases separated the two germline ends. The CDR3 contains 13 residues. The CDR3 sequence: CASSPKQDQPQHF. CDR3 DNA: TGTGCCAGCTCACCAAAACAGGATCAGCCCCAGCATTTT.

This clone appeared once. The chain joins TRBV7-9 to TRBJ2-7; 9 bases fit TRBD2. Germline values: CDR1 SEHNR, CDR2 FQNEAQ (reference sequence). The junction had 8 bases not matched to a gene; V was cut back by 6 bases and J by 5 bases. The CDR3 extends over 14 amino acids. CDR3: CASSVAGALDEQYF. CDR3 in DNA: TGTGCCAGCAGTGTAGCGGGGGCTTTGGACGAGCAGTACTTC.

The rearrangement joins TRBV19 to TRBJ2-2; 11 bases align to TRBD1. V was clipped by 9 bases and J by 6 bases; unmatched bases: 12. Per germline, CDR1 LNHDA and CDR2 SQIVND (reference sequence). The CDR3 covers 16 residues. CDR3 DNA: TGTGCCAGCAAAACAGGACAGGGGGCATTTTCCGGGGAGCTGTTTTTT. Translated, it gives CASKTGQGAFSGELFF. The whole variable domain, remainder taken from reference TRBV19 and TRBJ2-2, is DGGITQSPKYLFRKEGQNVTLSCEQNLNHDAMYWYRQDPGQGLRLIYYSQIVNDFQKGDIAEGYSVSREKKESFPLTVTSAQKNPTAFYLCASKTGQGAFSGELFFGEGSRLTVL.

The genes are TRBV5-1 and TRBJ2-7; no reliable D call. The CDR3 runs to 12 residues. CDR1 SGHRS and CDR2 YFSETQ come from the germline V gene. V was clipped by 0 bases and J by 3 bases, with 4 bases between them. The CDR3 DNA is TGCGCCAGCAGCTTGGATCGCTACGAGCAGTACTTC. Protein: CASSLDRYEQYF.

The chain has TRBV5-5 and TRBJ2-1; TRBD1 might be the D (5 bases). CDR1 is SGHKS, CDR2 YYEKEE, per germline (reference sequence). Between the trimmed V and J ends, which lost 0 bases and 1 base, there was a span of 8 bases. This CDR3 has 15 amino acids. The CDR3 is CASSLVGVSYNEQFF. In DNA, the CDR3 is TGTGCCAGCAGCTTGGTAGGGGTATCCTACAATGAGCAGTTCTTC.